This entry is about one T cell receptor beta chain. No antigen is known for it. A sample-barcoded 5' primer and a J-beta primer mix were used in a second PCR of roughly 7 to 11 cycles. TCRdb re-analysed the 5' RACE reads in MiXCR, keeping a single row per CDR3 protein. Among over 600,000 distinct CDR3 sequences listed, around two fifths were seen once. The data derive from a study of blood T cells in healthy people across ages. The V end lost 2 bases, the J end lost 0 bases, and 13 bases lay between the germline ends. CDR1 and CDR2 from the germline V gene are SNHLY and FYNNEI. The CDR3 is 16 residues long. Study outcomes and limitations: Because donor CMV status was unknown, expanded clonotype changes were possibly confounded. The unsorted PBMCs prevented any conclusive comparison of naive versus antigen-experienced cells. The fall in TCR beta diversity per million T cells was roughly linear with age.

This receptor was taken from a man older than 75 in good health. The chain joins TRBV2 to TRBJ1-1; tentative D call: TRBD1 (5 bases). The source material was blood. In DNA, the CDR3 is TGTGCCAGCAGTGAACCTCAGGGAAGGGTGAACACTGAAGCTTTCTTT. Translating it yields CASSEPQGRVNTEAFF. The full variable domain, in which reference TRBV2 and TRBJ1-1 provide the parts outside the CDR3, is EPEVTQTPSHQVTQMGQEVILRCVPISNHLYFYWYRQILGQKVEFLVSFYNNEISEKSEIFDDQFSVERPDGSNFTLKIRSTKLEDSAMYFCASSEPQGRVNTEAFFGQGTRLTVV.